The T cell receptor (beta chain) under discussion was sequenced for a study of response to subunit inactivated influenza vaccine. Via MiXCR, TCRdb re-called the RT-PCR reads, giving one row per CDR3 protein. The sample holds about 540,000 distinct CDR3 sequences; around a quarter are singletons and the top ten take 2.5% to 3.5%. From germline, CDR1 is SGHTA and CDR2 FQGNSA. The junction had 3 bases not matched to a gene; V was cut back by 2 bases and J by 8 bases. The CDR3 loop spans 14 amino acids. Another study also made use of these data, one on T cells expressing NK-cell markers. That work states: As the method of synthesis, 5'RACE template switching with UMIs yielded TCR beta cDNA. Sequenced donors, eight in total, included seven who were HCMV-seropositive and one who was seronegative. A handful of donors likewise had their CD3+CD56-NKG2C+ fraction led by these clonotypes.

V is TRBV7-2 and J is TRBJ1-4, with TRBD1 matching 9 bases. This specimen was CD4+ T cells sorted from PBMCs, taken 11 to 12 days after vaccination. This sequence was found in a man in his fifties or sixties who received an inactivated influenza vaccine. CDR3 in DNA: TGTGCCAGCAGCTTAAGGGACAGGGAAGAAAAACTGTTTTTT. It is translated as CASSLRDREEKLFF.